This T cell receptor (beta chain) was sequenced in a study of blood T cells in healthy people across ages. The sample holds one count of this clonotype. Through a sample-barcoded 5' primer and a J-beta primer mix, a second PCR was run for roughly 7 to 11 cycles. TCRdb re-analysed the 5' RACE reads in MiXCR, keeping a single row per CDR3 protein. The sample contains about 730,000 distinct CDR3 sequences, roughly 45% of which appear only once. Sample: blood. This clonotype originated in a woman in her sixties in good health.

DNA of the CDR3: TGTGCCAGCAGCCAAGGATCCCTTTATTTGGAAAATGGCTACACCTTC. It translates to CASSQGSLYLENGYTF. The V and J genes are TRBV3-1 and TRBJ1-2; D call uncertain. CDR1 LGHDT and CDR2 YNNKEL come from the germline V gene (reference sequence). The CDR3 has 16 amino acids. The V gene lost 1 base and the J gene lost 6 bases, with 18 bases spanning the gap.